This entry describes one TCR beta chain. These data are taken from a study of T cell changes during pregnancy in multiple sclerosis. This CDR3 is 16 amino acids long. The V and J ends lost 4 bases and 8 bases, in that order; junction bases with no gene match: 14. CDR1 is LGHNA, CDR2 YSLEER, per germline. Profiling relied on immunoSEQ multiplex PCR, and the TCRdb table lists in-frame clones only, not all of them. The sample carries about 100,000 clones, around 92% recorded once. The sequencing used peripheral blood, collected after pregnancy. The sequence was obtained from a female donor with multiple sclerosis, enrolled in a pregnancy study. The V call is TRBV4-3, the J call TRBJ1-2, with 9 bases lining up with TRBD1. The CDR3 here is CASSLTPGQGREGYTF. The CDR3 region has the DNA TGCGCCAGCAGCCTAACGCCGGGACAGGGTAGAGAGGGCTACACCTTC.